A single sample gave rise to the 4 T cell receptor beta chains below, sequenced in a study of T cells in Graves' hyperthyroidism and ophthalmopathy. Amplification of TCR beta CDR3 regions used RNA as the template. An initial round of RT-PCR targeting the TCR CDR3 relied on the HTBI primer set. In TCRdb, the multiplex PCR reads were re-called with MiXCR into one record per CDR3 protein. This sample has fewer than 110,000 distinct CDR3 sequences, with 47% found just once. What was sequenced was blood. The receptor source for this set is a man in his forties or fifties with Graves' hyperthyroidism.

The gene calls are TRBV19 and TRBJ2-3; no reliable D call. The CDR3 sequence is 17 residues long. V was clipped by 8 bases and J by 4 bases, with 25 bases between them. Germline CDR1 LNHDA, CDR2 SQIVND (reference sequence). The CDR3 region has the DNA TGTGCCAGTGCTAGAGATCCCGGCGACCGTGGGGCAGATACGCAGTATTTT. It yields the protein CASARDPGDRGADTQYF.

The rearrangement joins TRBV27 to TRBJ1-1; D gene ambiguous. Deletions cut 2 bases from V and 0 bases from J, with 4 bases between. CDR1 and CDR2 from the germline V gene are MNHEY and SMNVEV (reference sequence). The CDR3 extends over 13 amino acids. For the CDR3, the DNA is TGTGCCAGCAGTTTAAGAATGAACACTGAAGCTTTCTTT. It is translated as CASSLRMNTEAFF.

This clonotype appeared many times. V is TRBV6-6 and J is TRBJ2-1; 14 nucleotides agree with TRBD2. CDR1 MNHNY and CDR2 SVGAGI come from the germline V gene (reference sequence). The CDR3 runs 16 residues. Losses at the gene ends were 6 bases for V and 7 bases for J; bases not matched to a gene: 8. The CDR3 bases are TGTGCCAGCAGGCGCACCGGGACTAGCGGGAGAAATGAGCAGTTCTTC. Translation: CASRRTGTSGRNEQFF.

The chain uses TRBV20-1 and TRBJ2-7, with D unresolved. Per the germline V gene, CDR1 is DFQATT and CDR2 is SNEGSKA (reference sequence). CDR3 size: 12 residues. With 4 bases removed from V and 0 bases from J, the gap between germline ends came to 7 bases. CDR3 sequence reads: CSAKPSSYEQYF. The CDR3 DNA reads TGCAGTGCTAAACCGAGCTCCTACGAGCAGTACTTC.